Each of the 31 T cell receptor beta chains below was sequenced from the same sample in a study of blood T cell repertoires in COVID-19. Using immunoSEQ multiplex PCR, the repertoire was profiled, and TCRdb retains in-frame clones only, with some absent. The data contain fewer than 50,000 clones, roughly 84% of them singletons. Sequencing input: peripheral blood. The receptors were sampled from a woman older than 75 with acute or convalescent COVID-19.

As concerns this clone: Other DNA variants within this sample encode the same CDR3. This chain connects TRBV10-1 to TRBJ1-1; D might be TRBD1 (5 bases). CDR1 WNHNN and CDR2 SYGVQD come from the germline V gene (reference sequence). The CDR3 spans 13 residues. V was cut by 6 bases and J by 8 bases, with 16 bases left in between. The CDR3 loop is CASRGDGGLEAFF. In DNA form, the CDR3 reads TGCGCCAGCAGAGGGGACGGGGGATTAGAAGCTTTCTTT.

The chain links TRBV6-5 to TRBJ2-7; TRBD1 aligns across 10 bases. J lost 0 bases, V lost 4 bases, and 0 bases had no gene match. CDR3 length: 14 amino acids. Germline V gene data show CDR1 as MNHEY and CDR2 as SVGAGI. CDR3 sequence: CASSWTGGSYEQYF. CDR3 in DNA: TGTGCCAGCAGTTGGACAGGGGGCTCCTACGAGCAGTACTTC.

The chain recombines TRBV27 with TRBJ2-7; 8 bases map to TRBD1. Germline V gene lookup returns CDR1 MNHEY and CDR2 SMNVEV (reference sequence). The length of the CDR3 is 16 residues. V dropped 5 bases and J dropped 6; count of bases not matched to a gene: 15. The CDR3 nucleotides are TGTGCCAGCAGTCCCCGGACAGGGTTTGAGGTCCGCGAGCAGTACTTC. Protein sequence: CASSPRTGFEVREQYF.

The J gene is TRBJ2-2, the V gene TRBV28; 8 bases are a match to TRBD1. CDR3 length equals 16 residues. V lost 6 bases, J lost 7 bases, and 13 bases stayed unmatched. Looked up from germline, CDR1 is MDHEN and CDR2 is SYDVKM. The CDR3 nucleotides read TGTGCCAGCAGCCTAGGTACAGGGGGTAGTATCGGGGAGCTGTTTTTT. It codes for CASSLGTGGSIGELFF.

In DNA form, the CDR3 reads TGTGCCAGTAGTGGCGGGACTAGCGGGACACGCTCCTACAATGAGCAGTTCTTC. It codes for CASSGGTSGTRSYNEQFF. The chain carries TRBV19 and TRBJ2-1; 13 nucleotides agree with TRBD2. The CDR3 consists of 18 residues. Germline values: CDR1 LNHDA, CDR2 SQIVND (reference sequence). Trimming cost V 5 bases and J 0 bases; bases outside gene matches: 7.

There are a few counts of this clone. CDR3 sequence: CASSLLAVGNNEQFF. CDR3 nucleotides: TGTGCCAGCAGCCTACTAGCGGTAGGGAACAATGAGCAGTTCTTC. The genes are TRBV7-2 and TRBJ2-1; 8 nucleotides align to TRBD2. The junction had 8 bases not matched to a gene; V was cut back by 5 bases and J by 5 bases. Germline lookup yields CDR1 SGHTA and CDR2 FQGNSA. The CDR3 loop spans 15 amino acids.

The chain carries TRBV30 and TRBJ2-1; the match to TRBD2 covers 8 bases. The CDR3 is made up of 13 amino acids. The germline V gene encodes CDR1 GTSNPN and CDR2 SVGIG (reference sequence). V lost 3 bases, J lost 4 bases, and 2 bases stayed unmatched. In DNA, the CDR3 is TGTGCCTGGAGCACTAGCGGATACAATGAGCAGTTCTTC. It specifies CAWSTSGYNEQFF. The full variable domain, with the rest looked up from reference TRBV30 and TRBJ2-1, is SQTIHQWPATLVQPVGSPLSLECTVEGTSNPNLYWYRQAAGRGLQLLFYSVGIGQISSEVPQNLSASRPQDRQFILSSKKLLLSDSGFYLCAWSTSGYNEQFFGPGTRLTVL.

The CDR3 loop reads CAIRQGGSSQPQHF. The DNA of the CDR3 is TGTGCCATCAGACAGGGTGGTTCAAGTCAGCCCCAGCATTTT. The chain has TRBV10-3 and TRBJ1-5, with D perhaps matching TRBD1 (6 bases). CDR3 size: 14 residues. Trimming cost V 6 bases and J 6 bases, with 15 bases left between them. Germline V gene lookup returns CDR1 ENHRY and CDR2 SYGVKD.

The chain is built from TRBV4-1 and TRBJ2-7, with D possibly matching TRBD1 (6 bases). V lost 9 bases, J lost 4 bases, and 16 bases lay in between. The CDR3 totals 13 residues. In germline, CDR1 is MGHRA, CDR2 YSYEKL. The CDR3 loop is CASSAGVFYEQYF. CDR3 sequence (DNA): TGCGCCAGTTCGGCAGGGGTTTTTTACGAGCAGTACTTC.

The chain couples TRBV7-2 to TRBJ2-7; 11 bases fit TRBD2. Per the germline V gene, CDR1 is SGHTA and CDR2 is FQGNSA. V shed 5 bases and J 3 bases; nucleotides not matched to a gene: 3. The CDR3 contains 14 residues. This chain's CDR3 is CASSGGTSGYEQYF. The CDR3 nucleotides read TGTGCCAGCAGCGGGGGGACTAGCGGCTACGAGCAGTACTTC.

The rearrangement joins TRBV3-1 (or the pseudogene TRBV3-2) to TRBJ2-1, with TRBD2 matching 7 bases. There are 15 residues in the CDR3. Germline trimming cut 3 bases from V and 2 bases from J; bases unmatched to any gene: 4. Looked up from germline, CDR1 is LGHDT and CDR2 is YNNKEL (reference sequence). The CDR3 sequence: CASSHGLVAYNEQFF. DNA for the CDR3: TGTGCCAGCAGCCATGGACTAGTCGCCTACAATGAGCAGTTCTTC.

This clone was seen a single time. The chain is built from TRBV27 and TRBJ2-1; a possible D gene is TRBD2 (7 bases). CDR1 MNHEY and CDR2 SMNVEV come from the germline V gene (reference sequence). V lost 5 bases, J lost 5 bases, and 16 bases lay in between. The CDR3 has 15 residues. The DNA of the CDR3 is TGTGCCAGCAGTCGAGGGGGGGAGCCCAACAATGAGCAGTTCTTC. It is translated as CASSRGGEPNNEQFF.

This rearrangement joins TRBV9 to TRBJ2-2; no clear D gene. The CDR3 covers 12 residues. Germline CDR1 SGDLS, CDR2 YYNGEE. Trimming took 2 bases from V and 5 from J, leaving 4 bases between them. The CDR3 nucleotides read TGTGCCAGCAGCGTCGGTACCGGGGAGCTGTTTTTT. Translated, it gives CASSVGTGELFF.

The chain couples TRBV5-4 to TRBJ2-2, with unresolved D. Germline V CDR1 and CDR2: SGHNT, YYREEE (reference sequence). V was cut by 4 bases and J by 0 bases, with 13 bases left in between. The CDR3 consists of 16 residues. This CDR3 reads CASSARELANTGELFF. DNA for the CDR3: TGTGCCAGCAGCGCAAGAGAACTCGCGAACACCGGGGAGCTGTTTTTT. Variable domain in full (rest from reference TRBV5-4 and TRBJ2-2): ETGVTQSPTHLIKTRGQQVTLRCSSQSGHNTVSWYQQALGQGPQFIFQYYREEENGRGNFPPRFSGLQFPNYSSELNVNALELDDSALYLCASSARELANTGELFFGEGSRLTVL.

This chain uses TRBV5-4 with TRBJ2-2, with 8 bases fitting TRBD2. Per the germline V gene, CDR1 is SGHNT and CDR2 is YYREEE (reference sequence). The V gene end was trimmed by 3 bases and the J gene end by 2 bases; junction bases not matched to a gene: 6. This CDR3 contains 16 residues. The CDR3 region has the DNA TGTGCCAGCAGCTCGGGACTAGTAATTAACACCGGGGAGCTGTTTTTT. Residues: CASSSGLVINTGELFF.

This sequence joins TRBV5-1 and TRBJ1-5; D may be TRBD1 (5 bases). Trimming removed 7 bases from V and 1 base from J, with 15 bases in between. Germline loops: CDR1 SGHRS, CDR2 YFSETQ. The CDR3 runs to 15 residues. This chain's CDR3 is CASALGGASNQPQHF. The CDR3 DNA is TGCGCCAGCGCTTTGGGTGGGGCGAGCAATCAGCCCCAGCATTTT.

The J gene is TRBJ2-3, the V gene TRBV5-3; 11 bases line up with TRBD2. TRBV5-3 is labeled an ORF, and its function is uncertain. The J segment lost 1 base and the V segment lost 4 bases, leaving 5 bases of the junction unmatched. CDR3 size: 16 residues. CDR3 residues: CARSAGLAERTDTQYF. CDR3 in DNA: TGTGCCAGAAGCGCGGGACTAGCGGAACGCACAGATACGCAGTATTTT.

With regard to this clone: A much larger clone is a single base away; this may be a read error. The V and J genes are TRBV2 and TRBJ2-7, with 8 bases aligning to TRBD2. The J segment lost 0 bases and the V segment lost 11 bases, leaving 15 bases of the junction unmatched. Germline loops: CDR1 SNHLY, CDR2 FYNNEI. This CDR3 has 16 residues. CDR3 residues: CARCGGDRGGSYEQYF. The CDR3 nucleotides are TGTGCCCGCTGTGGGGGGGACCGGGGGGGCTCCTACGAGCAGTACTTC.

The gene calls are TRBV27 and TRBJ2-3, with 14 positions matching TRBD2. The V and J ends lost 0 bases and 8 bases, in that order; junction bases with no gene match: 4. The length of the CDR3 is 16 residues. In germline, CDR1 is MNHEY, CDR2 SMNVEV (reference sequence). CDR3 protein: CASSLSMGLAGVTQYF. Here the CDR3 DNA reads TGTGCCAGCAGTTTATCTATGGGACTAGCGGGAGTTACGCAGTATTTT.

This chain uses TRBV24-1 with TRBJ1-1; 8 bases agree with TRBD1. Trimming removed 3 bases from V and 5 bases from J; junction bases left unmatched: 7. Germline CDR1 reads KGHDR; CDR2 reads SFDVKD. CDR3 size: 15 residues. This CDR3 is CATSDGDRPLTEAFF. CDR3 DNA sequence: TGTGCCACCAGTGATGGGGACAGGCCTTTGACTGAAGCTTTCTTT.

CDR3 amino acids: CASSGTGGIYEQYF. CDR3 nucleotide sequence: TGTGCCAGCAGTGGGACAGGGGGGATCTACGAGCAGTACTTC. The chain carries TRBV2 and TRBJ2-7; the match to TRBD1 covers 10 bases. This CDR3 is 14 amino acids long. The V gene end was trimmed by 4 bases and the J gene end by 3 bases; junction bases not matched to a gene: 3. Germline V CDR1 and CDR2: SNHLY, FYNNEI.

The chain combines TRBV10-1 with TRBJ2-2; D possibly corresponds to TRBD2 (5 bases). Germline CDR1 is WNHNN and CDR2 is SYGVQD (reference sequence). There are 12 residues in the CDR3. Trimming pared 7 bases from V and 8 bases from J, leaving 11 bases between. The CDR3 nucleotides read TGCGCCAGCACGGCGGGTCGAGGGGAGCTGTTTTTT. It yields the protein CASTAGRGELFF.

This chain connects TRBV28 to TRBJ1-4, with D possibly matching TRBD1 (6 bases). V was clipped by 8 bases and J by 2 bases, with 15 bases between them. The CDR3 runs to 15 residues. CDR1 is MDHEN, CDR2 SYDVKM, per germline. The CDR3 nucleotides read TGTGCCAGCCTCACGGGGGGCGCGACTAATGAAAAACTGTTTTTT. Translated: CASLTGGATNEKLFF.

V and J are TRBV7-9 and TRBJ2-1; 11 bases are shared with TRBD2. The CDR3 runs 16 residues. With V trimmed by 3 bases and J by 8 bases, 9 bases remained unmatched. Germline V CDR1 and CDR2: SEHNR, FQNEAQ (reference sequence). The CDR3 coding sequence is TGTGCCAGCAGCTTTCCGACTAGCGGGATTAGCGATGAGCAGTTCTTC. Amino acids: CASSFPTSGISDEQFF.

This clone was counted only a few times. The gene calls are TRBV19 and TRBJ2-7, with 7 bases lining up with TRBD1. Germline values: CDR1 LNHDA, CDR2 SQIVND (reference sequence). The CDR3 is 16 residues long. V shed 9 bases and J 7 bases; nucleotides not matched to a gene: 21. The CDR3 sequence: CASSDTGTALLGEQYF. The DNA of the CDR3 is TGTGCCAGCAGCGACACCGGGACAGCCCTCTTGGGGGAGCAGTACTTC.

The table lists this clone with a few counts. The rearrangement joins TRBV4-1 to TRBJ1-1, with D perhaps matching TRBD1 (6 bases). Trimming stripped 4 bases from V and 0 bases from J, with 15 bases between. The CDR3 has 16 residues. Germline CDR1 MGHRA, CDR2 YSYEKL. The chain's CDR3 is CASSLFSGQMNTEAFF. The CDR3, as DNA: TGCGCCAGCAGCCTCTTCTCTGGACAGATGAACACTGAAGCTTTCTTT.

The chain couples TRBV3-1 (or the pseudogene TRBV3-2) to TRBJ2-7; 9 bases align to TRBD2. This CDR3 contains 14 residues. Trimming took 3 bases from V and 6 from J; bases not matched to a gene: 6. Germline V gene sequence: CDR1 LGHDT, CDR2 YNNKEL (reference sequence). CDR3 region: CASSQGAGGPEQYF. CDR3 bases: TGTGCCAGCAGCCAGGGGGCGGGAGGGCCCGAGCAGTACTTC.

The V and J genes are TRBV7-8 and TRBJ2-1; 11 nucleotides match TRBD2. Trimming removed 1 base from V and 4 bases from J; junction bases left unmatched: 6. Per germline, CDR1 SGHVS and CDR2 FQNEAQ. The CDR3 loop spans 17 amino acids. As DNA, the CDR3 is TGTGCCAGCAGCTTAGGATCGGGGACTAGCGGTTACAATGAGCAGTTCTTC. Residues: CASSLGSGTSGYNEQFF.

The chain combines TRBV7-9 with TRBJ2-3; possibly TRBD1 for D (6 bases). This CDR3 comprises 15 residues. Germline assignment: CDR1 SEHNR and CDR2 FQNEAQ (reference sequence). Trimming shortened V by 5 bases and J by 2 bases, and 14 bases separated the two germline ends. CDR3 amino acids: CASSPTGIATDTQYF. For the CDR3, the DNA is TGTGCCAGCAGCCCGACAGGAATCGCCACAGATACGCAGTATTTT. Filled out from reference TRBV7-9 and TRBJ2-3, the complete variable domain reads DTGVSQNPRHKITKRGQNVTFRCDPISEHNRLYWYRQTLGQGPEFLTYFQNEAQLEKSRLLSDRFSAERPKGSFSTLEIQRTEQGDSAMYLCASSPTGIATDTQYFGPGTRLTVL.

V gene TRBV12-3 or TRBV12-4 combines with J gene TRBJ1-1; no firm D call. Deletions cut 5 bases from V and 8 bases from J, with 15 bases between. This CDR3 region has 13 residues. CDR3 bases: TGTGCCAGCAGTAATAGTCTGGGCATGGAAGCTTTCTTT. Its translation: CASSNSLGMEAFF.

The chain uses TRBV5-1 and TRBJ2-1, with TRBD2 matching 13 bases. CDR1 is SGHRS and CDR2 is YFSETQ in the germline V gene. With 4 bases clipped from V and 7 bases from J, the junction kept 5 bases outside the gene matches. CDR3 size: 15 residues. The CDR3 DNA follows: TGCGCCAGCAGCACCCGACTAGCGGGAGGTAATGAGCAGTTCTTC. Translating gives CASSTRLAGGNEQFF.